This T cell receptor beta chain was sequenced for a study of T cell changes during pregnancy in multiple sclerosis. Repertoires were generated with immunoSEQ multiplex PCR, while TCRdb's copy carries only in-frame clones and drops some. The sample holds 40,000 to 50,000 clones, 80% to 95% seen once. CDR1 and CDR2 from the germline V gene are LNHDA and SQIVND (reference sequence). The CDR3 covers 13 residues. The V and J ends lost 8 bases and 5 bases, in that order; junction bases with no gene match: 4. The sequencing here drew on CD4+ T cells from peripheral blood mononuclear cells, taken before pregnancy. The V gene is TRBV19, the J gene TRBJ1-5; 9 positions agree with TRBD1. The clonotype originates from a female donor with multiple sclerosis, enrolled in a pregnancy study. The CDR3 bases are TGTGCCAGTCTACAGGGGGCGGATCAGCCCCAGCATTTT. Protein sequence: CASLQGADQPQHF.